This record covers a single T cell receptor (beta chain). In this sample, this clonotype turned up many times. The antigen it binds to is not known. No base quality information exists; no much larger clone differs at one position. The library was obtained by multiplex PCR. The listed sequencing device is Illumina HiSeq 4000. CDR3 regions were amplified by Arm-PCR with iRepertoire HTBI primers to construct TCR beta libraries. Gel purification was performed on PCR products prior to sequencing. On the study's bioinformatics: Gene usage analysis of CDR3 amino acid clonotypes relied on the roughly 67 TRBV and 14 TRBJ segments identified across samples. COPE and FqMerger were used to merge filtered high-quality paired reads into contigs. Contigs were aligned with BLAST to IMGT TRBV, TRBD and TRBJ reference genes, and CDR3 was defined per IMGT. Clonotypes above 0.1% frequency were classified as highly expanded clones. Repertoire diversity was measured by Shannon entropy, and V-J evenness by the Gini coefficient. A clonotype found in more than one individual was treated as public. Clones were called with MiXCR by TCRdb after fastp trimmed the public reads at Q25, and only in-frame beta chains were retained. CDR3 protein duplicates are merged, each entry listing the most common genes and DNA. The V and J calls shown here were made by TCRdb, not taken from the authors' results. This sample holds hundreds of thousands of distinct CDR3 sequences; approximately 20% were observed only once. 38% of the sample is in the top ten clones.

This record belongs to a study of regulatory T cells in long-lasting Graves disease (dated by TCRdb to about 2021). A note on the overall study: Newly diagnosed Graves' disease patients had taken antithyroid drugs for less than 3 months. Peripheral blood TCR sequencing and RNA sequencing compared persistent Graves' disease patients with newly diagnosed Graves' disease patients. A total of 35 or so samples underwent TCR sequencing: roughly 13 from persistent and approximately 20 from newly diagnosed Graves' disease patients. The study was conducted in China and was registered as a clinical trial.

Between the V and J ends, shortened by 3 bases and 5 bases respectively, the junction contains 5 bases. Reading the germline V gene (reference sequence) gives CDR1 LNHDA and CDR2 SQIVND. The CDR3, cysteine through phenylalanine, is 12 amino acids long. Of the read, only the CDR3 DNA is kept; its 36 bases are in frame from base 1. The time point label, read with the paper, signifies: newly diagnosed GD, antithyroid drugs for less than 3 months. For both TCR sequencing and RNA sequencing, RNA was extracted from PBMCs in TRIzol. The diagnosis of Graves' disease was made according to American Thyroid Association guidelines. The patients came from an endocrinology department in Xi'an, China. Each patient gave about 8.1 milliliters of peripheral blood, collected in an EDTA anticoagulant tube. Ficoll Paque Plus density gradient separation was used to isolate PBMCs, and no further T cell sorting was done. RNA quality was checked with an Agilent 2100 Bioanalyzer and agarose gel, and concentration with a NanoDrop 2000.

On the study overall, not on this receptor specifically: The authors acknowledged the small sample size as a limitation that may reduce accuracy. Compared with newly diagnosed patients, patients with persistent Graves' disease had lower TCR Shannon entropy and fewer highly expanded clones, which suggests clonal expansion. TRBV28, TRBJ1-2 and TRBJ2-5 were preferentially used in persistent disease, while TRBV20-1 and TRBJ2-1 were favored in newly diagnosed disease. Only the TCR beta chain was sequenced and analyzed. Patients with persistent disease shared more public clonotypes (fewer than 3,000) than newly diagnosed patients did (more than 900). Because the primary lesion, thyroid tissue, could not be accessed, the study looked at peripheral blood alone.

Material: peripheral blood mononuclear cells (PBMCs), obtained at new diagnosis, from a patient treated with antithyroid drugs. This sequence uses TRBV19 and TRBJ1-5, with the D gene not clear enough to name. The TCR comes from a female donor with Graves disease. The sequence in DNA is TGTGCCAGTAGTATTACGGATCAGCCCCAGCATTTT. This yields the protein CASSITDQPQHF.